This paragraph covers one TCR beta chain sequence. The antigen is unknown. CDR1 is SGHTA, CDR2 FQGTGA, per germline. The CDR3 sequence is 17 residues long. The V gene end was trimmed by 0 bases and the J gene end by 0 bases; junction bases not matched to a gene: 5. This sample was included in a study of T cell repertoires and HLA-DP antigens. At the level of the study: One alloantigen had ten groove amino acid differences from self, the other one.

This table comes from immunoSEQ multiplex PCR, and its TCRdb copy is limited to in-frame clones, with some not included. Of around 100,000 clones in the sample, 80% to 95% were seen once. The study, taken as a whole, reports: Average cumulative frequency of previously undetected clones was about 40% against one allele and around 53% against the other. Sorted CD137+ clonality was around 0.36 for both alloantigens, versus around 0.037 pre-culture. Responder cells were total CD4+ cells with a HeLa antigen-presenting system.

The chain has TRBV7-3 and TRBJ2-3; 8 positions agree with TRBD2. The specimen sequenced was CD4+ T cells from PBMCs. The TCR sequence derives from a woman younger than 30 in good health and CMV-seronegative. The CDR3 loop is CASSLTSTSGSTDTQYF. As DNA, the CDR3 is TGTGCCAGCAGCTTAACGTCTACTAGCGGTAGCACAGATACGCAGTATTTT.